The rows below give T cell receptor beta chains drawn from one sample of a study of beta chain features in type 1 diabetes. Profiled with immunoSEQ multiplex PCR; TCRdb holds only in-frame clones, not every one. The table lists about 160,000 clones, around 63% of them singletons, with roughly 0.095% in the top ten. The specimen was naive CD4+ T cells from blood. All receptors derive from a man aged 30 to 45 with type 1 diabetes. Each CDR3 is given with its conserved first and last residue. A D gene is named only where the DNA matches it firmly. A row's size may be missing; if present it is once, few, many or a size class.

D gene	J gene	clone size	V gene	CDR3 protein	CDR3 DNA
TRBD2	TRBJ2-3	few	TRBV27	CASISGGTDTQYF	TGTGCCAGCATTAGCGGGGGAACAGATACGCAGTATTTT
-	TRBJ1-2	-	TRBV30	CAWSVTDYGYTF	TGTGCCTGGAGTGTAACAGACTATGGCTACACCTTC
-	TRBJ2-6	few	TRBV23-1	CASLGSRSGANVLTF	TGCGCCAGCCTAGGGAGTCGCTCTGGGGCCAACGTCCTGACTTTC
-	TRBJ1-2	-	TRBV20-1	CSAGRARGYTF	TGCAGTGCTGGCCGGGCCCGTGGCTACACCTTC
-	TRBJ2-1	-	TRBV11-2	CASSLEGNNLNEQFF	TGTGCCAGCAGCTTAGAGGGAAATAACCTCAATGAGCAGTTCTTC
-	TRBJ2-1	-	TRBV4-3	CASSQDLAGVNEQFF	TGCGCCAGCAGCCAAGATCTAGCAGGGGTCAATGAGCAGTTCTTC
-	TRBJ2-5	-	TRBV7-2	CASSLAREQETQYF	TGTGCCAGCAGCTTAGCCAGGGAACAAGAGACCCAGTACTTC
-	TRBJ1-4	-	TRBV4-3	CASSQDDSGSEKLFF	TGCGCCAGCAGCCAAGACGACAGCGGCAGTGAAAAACTGTTTTTT
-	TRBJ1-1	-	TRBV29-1	CSGEQANTEAFF	TGCAGCGGGGAGCAAGCGAACACTGAAGCTTTCTTT
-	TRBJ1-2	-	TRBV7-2	CASSSQGPYGYTF	TGTGCCAGCAGTTCACAGGGACCCTATGGCTACACCTTC
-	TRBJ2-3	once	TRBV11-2	CASSLVFNTDTQYF	TGTGCCAGCAGCTTAGTCTTTAACACAGATACGCAGTATTTT
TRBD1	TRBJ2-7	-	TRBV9	CASSATGGGEQYF	TGTGCCAGCAGCGCCACAGGGGGTGGCGAGCAGTACTTC
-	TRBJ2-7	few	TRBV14	CASSQDYEQYF	TGTGCCAGCAGCCAAGACTACGAGCAGTACTTC
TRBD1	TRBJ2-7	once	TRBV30	CAWVRTGSYEQYF	TGTGCCTGGGTTCGGACAGGGTCCTACGAGCAGTACTTC
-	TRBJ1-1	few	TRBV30	CAWSASRTDLNTEAFF	TGTGCCTGGAGTGCCTCGCGGACAGACTTGAACACTGAAGCTTTCTTT
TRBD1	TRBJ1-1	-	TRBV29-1	CSVQGASTEAFF	TGCAGCGTACAGGGGGCGAGCACTGAAGCTTTCTTT
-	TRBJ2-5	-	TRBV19	CASSISRGETQYF	TGTGCCAGTAGTATATCTAGGGGAGAGACCCAGTACTTC
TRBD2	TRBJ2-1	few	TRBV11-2	CASRGLAGFKDEQFF	TGTGCCAGCAGGGGACTAGCGGGTTTTAAGGATGAGCAGTTCTTC
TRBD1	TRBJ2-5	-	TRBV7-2	CASSAQQGEGETQYF	TGTGCCAGCAGCGCCCAACAGGGGGAAGGAGAGACCCAGTACTTC
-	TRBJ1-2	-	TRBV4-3	CASSQEGRWLNYGYTF	TGCGCCAGCAGCCAGGAAGGGAGGTGGTTAAACTATGGCTACACCTTC
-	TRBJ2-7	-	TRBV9	CASSPRDSSYEQYF	TGTGCCAGCAGCCCGCGAGACAGCTCCTACGAGCAGTACTTC
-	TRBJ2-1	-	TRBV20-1	CSAPGPEQFF	TGCAGTGCTCCGGGGCCTGAGCAGTTCTTC
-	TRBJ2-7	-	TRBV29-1	CSVGSTALMGEQYF	TGCAGCGTTGGGTCGACAGCCCTTATGGGCGAGCAGTACTTC
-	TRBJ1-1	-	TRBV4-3	CASSHTIGDTEAFF	TGCGCCAGCAGCCACACAATCGGGGACACTGAAGCTTTCTTT
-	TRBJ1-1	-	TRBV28	CASSRGKGGHEAFF	TGTGCCAGCAGTCGGGGGAAGGGCGGCCATGAAGCTTTCTTT
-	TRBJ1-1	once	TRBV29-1	CSVEVSAGLEAFF	TGCAGCGTTGAAGTGTCGGCGGGACTTGAAGCTTTCTTT
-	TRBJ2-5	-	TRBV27	CASTAGWGQETQYF	TGTGCCAGCACCGCCGGCTGGGGTCAAGAGACCCAGTACTTC
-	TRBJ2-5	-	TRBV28	CASSNSTQYF	TGTGCCAGCAGCAATTCAACCCAGTACTTC
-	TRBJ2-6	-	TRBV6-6	CASSWNLRANVLTF	TGTGCCAGCAGCTGGAATCTTCGGGCCAACGTCCTGACTTTC
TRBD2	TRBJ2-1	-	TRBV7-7	CASSLAPRTGGMDEQFF	TGTGCTAGCAGCTTAGCGCCTCGGACCGGGGGGATGGATGAGCAGTTCTTC
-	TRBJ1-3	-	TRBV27	CATRTTGNTIYF	TGTGCCACCCGGACCACTGGAAACACCATATATTTT
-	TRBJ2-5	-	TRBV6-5	CASSLTQGVETQYF	TGTGCCAGCAGTTTAACACAGGGCGTGGAGACCCAGTACTTC
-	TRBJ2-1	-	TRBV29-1	CSVGKTSYNEQFF	TGCAGCGTTGGCAAGACTAGTTACAATGAGCAGTTCTTC